Listed below are T cell receptor beta chains from one sample, sequenced in a study of Tregs in tolerant kidney transplant recipients. TCRdb's copy holds only in-frame clones and misses some; the assay was immunoSEQ multiplex PCR. This sample carries approximately 17,000 clones, around 66% of them seen once, and the ten largest clones take 3% to 3.5%. No antigen has been identified for these receptors. Sample: Tregs from blood cultured with allogeneic cells. These receptors all come from a human donor in good health. The CDR3 runs from the conserved cysteine through the conserved F or W. D genes are given only for firm matches. Expanded clones get a size class; other rows say once, few or many, or leave the size out.

j_call d_call v_call clone_size cdr3_nt cdr3_aa
TRBJ2-5 - TRBV11-3 - TGTGCCAGCAGCCCCGGTCACGCCCGGGGGGAGACCCAGTACTTC CASSPGHARGETQYF
TRBJ2-5 - TRBV20-1 - TGCAGTGCTAGTCGGGAGGAGACCCAGTACTTC CSASREETQYF
TRBJ2-1 TRBD2 TRBV19 medium-sized TGTGCCAGTAGTATAGATCGGACTAGCGGGTGGGTGAGAAAAAATGAGCAGTTCTTC CASSIDRTSGWVRKNEQFF
TRBJ2-7 - TRBV14 few TGTGCCAGCAGCCAGTCCATCCAGTCGGAGCAGTACTTC CASSQSIQSEQYF
TRBJ2-5 TRBD2 TRBV7-2 few TGTGCCAGCAGCGGGCAGACTAGCAGCCAAGAGACCCAGTACTTC CASSGQTSSQETQYF
TRBJ2-3 TRBD1 TRBV11-3 - TGTGCCAGCAGCTTCGGGACAGGGTTGTGGGGTACGCAGTATTTT CASSFGTGLWGTQYF
TRBJ1-6 TRBD1 TRBV19 medium-sized TGTGCCAGTAACCCTCGACAGGGTTCACCCCTCCACTTT CASNPRQGSPLHF
TRBJ1-1 - TRBV18 many TGTGCCAGCTCACCACGGGGCCGGGGAGCTTTCTTT CASSPRGRGAFF
TRBJ1-2 - TRBV4-1 - TGCGCCAGCAGCCAAGATTTTACCCTCTCCCAAGGGGGCTACACCTTC CASSQDFTLSQGGYTF
TRBJ2-1 - TRBV11-2 - TGTGCCAGCAGCTTAGGGCCTTACAATGAGCAGTTCTTC CASSLGPYNEQFF
TRBJ2-6 - TRBV28 - TGTGCCAGCAGTTTATCCGGGGCCAACGTCCTGACTTTC CASSLSGANVLTF
TRBJ2-7 - TRBV4-2 - TGTGCCAGCAGCCGCGGACTGGCCTACGAGCAGTACTTC CASSRGLAYEQYF
TRBJ2-7 - TRBV7-2 - TGTGCCAGCAGCTTAGGTTGGACGGCTTTGGACGAGCAGTACTTC CASSLGWTALDEQYF
TRBJ2-7 - TRBV15 few TGTGCCACCAGCAGAGATCACGGGGTCGGTGACGAGCAGTACTTC CATSRDHGVGDEQYF
TRBJ1-1 - TRBV19 once TGTGCCAGTAGTATAGATACCGACCGGAACACTGAAGCTTTCTTT CASSIDTDRNTEAFF
TRBJ1-4 - TRBV10-3 - TGTGCCATCAGCGCACAGGAGCGTAGGGACGAAAAACTGTTTTTT CAISAQERRDEKLFF
TRBJ2-1 - TRBV7-9 - TGTGCCAGCAGCTTTAGGGCGGGACCTTATGAGCAGTTCTTC CASSFRAGPYEQFF
TRBJ1-2 - TRBV5-4 - TGTGCCAGCAGATGGTCAGGGGCGGGCACTGGCTACACCTTC CASRWSGAGTGYTF
TRBJ1-4 - TRBV2 - TGTGCCAGCAGTGGGGACACCTCAACTAATGAAAAACTGTTTTTT CASSGDTSTNEKLFF
TRBJ2-1 TRBD2 TRBV7-3 - TGTGCCAGCAGCTTAAGTCTAGCGGGGGGGCGAAGCTCCTACAATGAGCAGTTCTTC CASSLSLAGGRSSYNEQFF
TRBJ2-5 TRBD2 TRBV2 - TGTGCCAGCAGTGATAGCGTCGGGGGGGGAGAGACCCAGTACTTC CASSDSVGGGETQYF
TRBJ1-5 TRBD1 TRBV18 medium-sized TGTGCCAGCTCACCTGGGACAGGGGGGAATCAGCCCCAGCATTTT CASSPGTGGNQPQHF
TRBJ2-5 - TRBV7-2 - TGTGCCAGCAGCCCCCAGGTTGGGCAGCGGGAGACCCAGTACTTC CASSPQVGQRETQYF
TRBJ1-2 - TRBV19 few TGTGCCAGTAGTATGGTACCCGGCGGCTACACCTTC CASSMVPGGYTF
TRBJ1-2 - TRBV27 - TGTGCCAGCAGTAAATGGGACAAAACCTACTTC CASSKWDKTYF
TRBJ1-1 - TRBV6-5 - TGTGCCAGCAGTAGGGGGACTGAAGCTTTCTTT CASSRGTEAFF
TRBJ1-2 TRBD1 TRBV6-1 - TGTGCCAGCAGTGAACGACAGGGGTCCCCCTATGGCTACACCTTC CASSERQGSPYGYTF
TRBJ2-7 - TRBV4-3 - TGCGCCAGCAGCCAAGAGGCGGGGCCCTACGAGCAGTACTTC CASSQEAGPYEQYF
TRBJ1-5 TRBD1 TRBV10-3 once TGTGCCAGCAGTTACAGATCAGGGGGGAATCAGCCCCAGCATTTT CASSYRSGGNQPQHF
TRBJ2-7 - TRBV6-6 - TGTGCCAGCAGCACCCGGAGCGGGCAAACCTACGAGCAGTACTTC CASSTRSGQTYEQYF
TRBJ1-3 - TRBV6-6 - TGTGCCAGCAGGCCAGGGCGTAGTTCTGGAAACACCATATATTTT CASRPGRSSGNTIYF
TRBJ2-3 TRBD2 TRBV27 - TGTGCCAGCAGTCCTTACCACCCCGGACTAGCGGGGGCAGATACGCAGTATTTT CASSPYHPGLAGADTQYF
TRBJ2-7 TRBD1 TRBV6-5 medium-sized TGTGCCAGCGGAAGGGACAGAGCCTACGAGCAGTACTTC CASGRDRAYEQYF
TRBJ1-1 - TRBV30 - TGTGCCTGGAGTGTATGGGGCAGGCAGGCCACTGAAGCTTTCTTT CAWSVWGRQATEAFF
TRBJ1-4 - TRBV7-9 - TGTGCCAGCAGCCAACAAAGGTCTTACGGTGAAAAACTGTTTTTT CASSQQRSYGEKLFF
TRBJ1-6 - TRBV30 few TGTGCCTGGAGTGAGGCAGGGAGGATTAATTCACCCCTCCACTTT CAWSEAGRINSPLHF
TRBJ2-5 TRBD2 TRBV12-5 - TGTGCTAGTGGTTTATCAGGGATCGGGGCTAGCGGGCCAGGTGTGGAGACCCAGTACTTC CASGLSGIGASGPGVETQYF